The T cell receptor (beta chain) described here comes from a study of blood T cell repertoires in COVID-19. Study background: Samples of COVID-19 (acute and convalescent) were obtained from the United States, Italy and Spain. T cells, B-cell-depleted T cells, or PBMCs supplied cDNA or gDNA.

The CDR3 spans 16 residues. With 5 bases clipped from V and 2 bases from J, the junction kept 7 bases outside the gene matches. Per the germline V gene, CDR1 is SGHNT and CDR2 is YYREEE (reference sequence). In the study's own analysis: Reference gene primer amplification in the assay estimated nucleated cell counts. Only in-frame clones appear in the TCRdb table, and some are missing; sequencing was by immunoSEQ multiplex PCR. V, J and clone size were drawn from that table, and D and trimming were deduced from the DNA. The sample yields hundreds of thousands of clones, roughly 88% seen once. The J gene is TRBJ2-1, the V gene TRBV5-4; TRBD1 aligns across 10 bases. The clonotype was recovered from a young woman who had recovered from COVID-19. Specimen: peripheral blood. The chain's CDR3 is CASRPGQGLPYNEQFF. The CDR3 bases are TGTGCCAGCAGACCGGGACAGGGGCTCCCCTACAATGAGCAGTTCTTC.